Sequencing of this T cell receptor beta chain was carried out in a study of blood T cell repertoires in COVID-19 (dated by TCRdb to 2018 to 2021). Looking at the study overall: Samples from collaborators originated in the United States, Italy and Spain and spanned both the acute and convalescent phases of COVID-19. Subjects who had been exposed to COVID-19, were actively infected with it, or had recovered from it provided the deeply sampled blood TCRbeta repertoires that made up the dataset. The sample metadata nearly always contained a de-identified subject ID, COVID-19 status, age in years and sex. The samples were drawn from the first 160 participants of the ongoing ImmuneRACE study and from over 950 subjects provided by 6 global collaborators. HLA class I and class II types, where available, came from metadata supplied by the sample provider rather than from assay-based typing. The repertoires were released in a freely available public database intended as a resource for research on the immune response to SARS-CoV-2. The prospective study material was composed of cDNA or gDNA derived from T cells, B-cell-depleted T cells, or PBMCs.

The immunoSEQ Assay, a bias-controlled multiplex PCR, was used to amplify TCRbeta CDR3 regions from genomic DNA. The study's own analysis went as follows. The number of nucleated cells in each sample was estimated from the amplification of reference gene primers within the assay. To quantify the absolute abundance of each unique TCRbeta CDR3 rearrangement, sequence reads were collapsed and filtered. For each sample, productive Simpson clonality was calculated by taking the square root of Simpson's diversity index across productive rearrangements. The source is immuneACCESS, and TCRdb retained only in-frame sequences with V and J called. Part of the clones is not carried over; for the studies checked, unresolved V genes explain less than half of this, and the remainder is unexplained. The DNA was the basis for D and trimming; V, J and clone size are from that table. The sample table lists fewer than 350,000 clones, around 85% of them with a count of one. The biggest ten clones account for around 2% of the sample.

For CDR1 and CDR2, the germline V gene lists LGHNA and YNFKEQ. The CDR3 runs 16 residues from the cysteine to the phenylalanine. Only CDR3 DNA remains: 48 bases, in frame from the first base. V loses 1 base of germline sequence and J loses 1 base, and the interval between the two ends is 11 bases. The study at large found these results: How much clinical and demographic metadata was included differed by source and by participant, and the metadata was provided uncurated.

For this clone: Which antigen it targets is not known. The sample holds no much larger clone one base away, and base qualities are not on file.

In the prospective study, participants were about 18 to 95 years old, resided in about 25 geographic areas of the United States, and were enrolled through a virtual design. In the prospective study, cohorts were assigned on the basis of participant-reported clinical history obtained from a screening survey and a study questionnaire. Exposed participants had been in contact with someone with a PCR-confirmed or clinician-diagnosed COVID-19 case within 2 weeks of study entry. Each participant in the prospective study had whole blood, serum and a nasopharyngeal or oropharyngeal swab collected by mobile phlebotomists. Over a 2-month period, participants in the prospective study had the option of providing additional blood draws and questionnaires. Prospective study blood samples were shipped either frozen or at room temperature before DNA extraction.

Specimen: PBMCs or T cells enriched from blood (not recorded which). Rearrangement joined TRBV4-2 to TRBJ2-1; the D gene is perhaps TRBD2, from 5 matching bases. The clonotype comes from a woman in her 30s who had been exposed to COVID-19. The DNA reads TGTGCCAGCAGCCAAGCCGCTAGCCTGTCCTACAATGAGCAGTTCTTC. This encodes CASSQAASLSYNEQFF.